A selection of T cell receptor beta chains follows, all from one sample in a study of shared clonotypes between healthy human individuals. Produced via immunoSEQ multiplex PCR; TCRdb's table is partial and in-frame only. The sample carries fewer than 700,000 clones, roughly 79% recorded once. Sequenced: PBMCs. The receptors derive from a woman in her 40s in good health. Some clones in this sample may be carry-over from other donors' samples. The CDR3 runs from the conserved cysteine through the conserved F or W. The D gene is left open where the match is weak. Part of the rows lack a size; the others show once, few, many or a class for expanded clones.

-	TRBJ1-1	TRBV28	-	TGTGCCAGCAGACGACCCGGCGCTGGTGAAGCTTTCTTT	CASRRPGAGEAFF
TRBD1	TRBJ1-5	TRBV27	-	TGTGCCAGCAGTGTTAGACAGGGAGTCAATCAGCCCCAGCATTTT	CASSVRQGVNQPQHF
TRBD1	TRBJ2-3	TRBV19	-	TGTGCCAGTAGCCGGACAGGGGGCACAGATACGCAGTATTTT	CASSRTGGTDTQYF
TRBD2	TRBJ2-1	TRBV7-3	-	TGTGCCAGCAGCTTATCGGCGGGAGAAGGGCAGTTCTTC	CASSLSAGEGQFF
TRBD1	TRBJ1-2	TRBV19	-	TGTGCCAGTAGCCGCAGGGGGGACTTAGGCTACACCTTC	CASSRRGDLGYTF
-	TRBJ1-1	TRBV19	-	TGTGCCAGTCAAGAACGCCTGCGCAGGGGAGGCACTGAAGCTTTCTTT	CASQERLRRGGTEAFF
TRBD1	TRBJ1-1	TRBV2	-	TGTGCCAGCAGCTCCGACAGGGCCACTGAAGCTTTCTTT	CASSSDRATEAFF
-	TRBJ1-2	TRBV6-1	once	TGTGCCAGCAGTGAAACAGGGAAGTATGGCTACACCTTC	CASSETGKYGYTF
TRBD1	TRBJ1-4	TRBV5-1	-	TGCGCCAGCAGCTTCGGACAGGGGGGTAGTGAAAAACTGTTTTTT	CASSFGQGGSEKLFF
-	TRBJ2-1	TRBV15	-	TGTGCCACCAGCAGAGAGAATACCGGGACTGCGCAATACAATGAGCAGTTCTTC	CATSRENTGTAQYNEQFF
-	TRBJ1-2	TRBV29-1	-	TGCAGCGTTGTGGACAACCAAGATGGCTACACCTTC	CSVVDNQDGYTF
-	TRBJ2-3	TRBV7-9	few	TGTGCCAGCAGCCAAACGTCCGGCCCTGATACGCAGTATTTT	CASSQTSGPDTQYF
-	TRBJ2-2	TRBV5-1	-	TGCGCCAGCAGCTTCTGGGGGAACACCGGGGAGCTGTTTTTT	CASSFWGNTGELFF
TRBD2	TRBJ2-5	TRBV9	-	TGTGCCAGCAGCCCCTGGACTAGCGGGAGTTTCAGGCAAGAGACCCAGTACTTC	CASSPWTSGSFRQETQYF
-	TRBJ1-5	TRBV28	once	TGTGCCAGCAGTTCACCGGGACATAGCAATCAGCCCCAGCATTTT	CASSSPGHSNQPQHF
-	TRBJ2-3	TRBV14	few	TGTGCCAGCAGCCAAGGTAGAGATACGCAGTATTTT	CASSQGRDTQYF
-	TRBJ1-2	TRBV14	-	TGTGCCAGCACCCCTGGGGATGGGGTAGGTGGCTACACCTTC	CASTPGDGVGGYTF
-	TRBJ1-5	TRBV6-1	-	TGTGCCAGCAGTCCTCACGAGGGCGGGCAGCCCCAGCATTTT	CASSPHEGGQPQHF
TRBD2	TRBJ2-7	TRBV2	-	TGTGCCAGCAGAGGGACTAGCGGGACGCAGTACTTC	CASRGTSGTQYF
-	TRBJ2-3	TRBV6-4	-	TGTGCCAGCAGTGACTCTACCGCTTCTAGCACAGATACGCAGTATTTT	CASSDSTASSTDTQYF
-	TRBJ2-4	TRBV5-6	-	TGTGCCAGCACTCCTCGGACAGTGCGGAACATTCAGTACTTC	CASTPRTVRNIQYF
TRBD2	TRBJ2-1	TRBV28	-	TGTTTAGCGGGAGGAAACTACAATGAGCAGTTCTTC	CLAGGNYNEQFF
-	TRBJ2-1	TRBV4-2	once	TGTGCCAGCAGCCTTGGGACTTCCATAGAGCAGTTCTTC	CASSLGTSIEQFF
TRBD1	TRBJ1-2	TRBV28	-	TGTGCCAGCAGCAGCCCGGACAGGAACTATGGCTACACCTTC	CASSSPDRNYGYTF
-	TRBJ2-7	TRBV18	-	TGTGCCAGCTCACCACCCACAGCAGGCTCCTACGAGCAGTACTTC	CASSPPTAGSYEQYF
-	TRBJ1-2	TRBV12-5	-	TGTGCTAGTGGTTTGGTCGTGGGGACCCGAGGGAACTATGGCTACACCTTC	CASGLVVGTRGNYGYTF
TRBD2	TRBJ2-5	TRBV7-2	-	TGTACCAGCAGCTTGGGCGGGAGCCTCTACGAGCGGTACTTC	CTSSLGGSLYERYF
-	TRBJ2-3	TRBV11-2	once	TGTGCCAGCAGCTTGGGAGGGGGTACGCAGTATTTT	CASSLGGGTQYF
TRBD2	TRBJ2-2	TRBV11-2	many	TGTGCCAGCAGCTTGGTTAGCGGGAGTAACACCGGGGAGCTGTTTTTT	CASSLVSGSNTGELFF
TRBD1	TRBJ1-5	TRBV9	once	TGTGCCAGCAGCGACAGGGGAAATCAGCCCCAGCATTTT	CASSDRGNQPQHF
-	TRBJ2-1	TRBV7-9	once	TGTGCCAGCACGCAGTGGGATGAGCAGTTCTTC	CASTQWDEQFF
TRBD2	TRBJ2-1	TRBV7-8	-	TGTGCCAGCAGACTAGCAGCGGGGAGCTCCTACAATGAGCAGTTCTTC	CASRLAAGSSYNEQFF
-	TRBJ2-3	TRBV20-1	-	TGCAGTGCCGAGTCGGATACGCAGTATTTT	CSAESDTQYF
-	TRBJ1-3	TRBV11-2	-	TGTGCCAGCAGCCTGATTGCGGGGGCTGGAAACACCATATATTTT	CASSLIAGAGNTIYF
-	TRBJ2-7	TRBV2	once	TGTGCCAGCATCTACGCCCGCAGCTCCTACGAGCAGTACTTC	CASIYARSSYEQYF
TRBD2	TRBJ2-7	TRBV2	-	TGTGCCAGCAGGGCGGGGACTAGCGGGATTCTCCACGAGCAGTACTTC	CASRAGTSGILHEQYF
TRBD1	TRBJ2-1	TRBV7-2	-	TGTGCCAGCAGCCCGATGACAGGGAGTTACAATGAGCAGTTCTTC	CASSPMTGSYNEQFF
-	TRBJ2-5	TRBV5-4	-	TGTGCCAGCAGCCCCCGGGGGAGGGAGACCCAGTACTTC	CASSPRGRETQYF
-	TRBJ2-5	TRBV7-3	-	TGTGCCAGCAGCTTAATGGTGCAAGAGACCCAGTACTTC	CASSLMVQETQYF
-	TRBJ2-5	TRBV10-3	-	TGTGCCATCAGTGAAGGTAGCGGTCAAGAGACCCAGTACTTC	CAISEGSGQETQYF
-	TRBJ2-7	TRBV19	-	TGTGCCAGTAGTAATCAGGGGAAGAACTACGAGCAGTACTTC	CASSNQGKNYEQYF
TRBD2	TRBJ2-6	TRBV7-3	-	TGTGCCAGCAGCTTAAAGGCGGGAGGGAACTCTGGGGCCAACGTCCTGACTTTC	CASSLKAGGNSGANVLTF
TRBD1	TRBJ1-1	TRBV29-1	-	TGCAGCGCCCGGGACAGAGAATTTGAAGCTTTCTTT	CSARDREFEAFF
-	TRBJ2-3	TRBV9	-	TGTGCCAGCACCCCCTCCAGCGGGAGCACAGATACGCAGTATTTT	CASTPSSGSTDTQYF
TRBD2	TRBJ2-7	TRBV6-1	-	TGTGCCAGTAACCCTAGCGGAGGCTACGAGCAGTACTTC	CASNPSGGYEQYF
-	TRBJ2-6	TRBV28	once	TGTGCCAGCAGTTCCACAGGGGGGGTAGGGGCCAACGTCCTGACTTTC	CASSSTGGVGANVLTF
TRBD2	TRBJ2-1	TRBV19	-	TGTGCCAGTAGTATTGGGCTAGCGGGAGGTCACGAGCAGTTCTTC	CASSIGLAGGHEQFF
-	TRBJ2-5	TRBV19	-	TGTGCCAGTAGTATACGTAGAGCAGAGACCCAGTACTTC	CASSIRRAETQYF
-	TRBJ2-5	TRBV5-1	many	TGCGCCAGCAGCTTGAGTGGGTTTCAAGAGACCCAGTACTTC	CASSLSGFQETQYF
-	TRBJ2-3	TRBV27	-	TGTGCCAGCAGTTTGGAGCCTAGCACAGATACGCAGTATTTT	CASSLEPSTDTQYF
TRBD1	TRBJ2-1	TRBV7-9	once	TGTGCCAGCAGCTCACAGGGGGCTAGAAATGAGCAGTTCTTC	CASSSQGARNEQFF
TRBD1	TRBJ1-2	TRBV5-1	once	TGCGCCAGCAGCTTGGAAGCCGGGACAGGGTATGGCTACACCTTC	CASSLEAGTGYGYTF
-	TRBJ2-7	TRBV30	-	TGTGCCTGGAGTGTATGGGAGGAGCAGTACTTC	CAWSVWEEQYF
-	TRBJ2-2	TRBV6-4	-	TGTGCCAGCAGTGACTCGGGTTCGACCACCGGGGAGCTGTTTTTT	CASSDSGSTTGELFF
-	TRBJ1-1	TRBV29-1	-	TGCGGCGTTGACGTATGGGACGGTGAAGCTTTCTTT	CGVDVWDGEAFF
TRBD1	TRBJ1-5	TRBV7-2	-	TGTGCCAGCAGCTTAGGCCCGGACAGGGCGACCCAGCCCCAGCATTTT	CASSLGPDRATQPQHF
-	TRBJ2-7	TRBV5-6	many	TGTGCCAGCAGCTACGCGGCCTACGAGCAGTACTTC	CASSYAAYEQYF